One and the same sample provided the 2 T cell receptor beta chains below, sequenced in a study of T cells in Graves' hyperthyroidism and ophthalmopathy. TCR beta CDR3 region amplification was performed from RNA transcripts. The HTBI primer set served for first-round RT-PCR of the TCR CDR3. Each CDR3 protein is one row after TCRdb ran MiXCR on the multiplex PCR reads. Among some 550,000 distinct CDR3 sequences, about a sixth were seen once, and the ten largest hold more than 3%. The sample comprised blood. The receptors come from a woman aged 40 to 49 with Graves' ophthalmopathy.

The chain has TRBV2 and TRBJ2-1; 9 bases match TRBD2. With 6 bases clipped from V and 15 bases from J, the junction kept 6 bases outside the gene matches. Germline-derived CDR1 and CDR2 are SNHLY and FYNNEI. The CDR3 has 11 residues. In DNA, the CDR3 is TGTGCCAGCAGCGGGACTAGCAATCGGTTCTTC. As protein: CASSGTSNRFF.

To note about this clonotype: Being one base from a much bigger clone, this may be a read error. The CDR3 DNA reads TGCGCCAGCGGCTTGGCCCAGGAGAGATTCATGACAGATACGCAGTATTTT. It is translated as CASGLAQERFMTDTQYF. The rearrangement uses TRBV5-1 and TRBJ2-3, with D uncertain. CDR1 is SGHRS, CDR2 YFSETQ, per germline. CDR3 length: 17 amino acids.